This TCR beta chain appears in the sequencing data of a study of metastatic and nonmetastatic thyroid tumors. TCRdb redid the clone calls on the PCR reads using MiXCR. The table includes some 31,000 clones, around 7% detected once. Trimming pared 2 bases from V and 3 bases from J, leaving 10 bases between. This CDR3 contains 14 residues. Germline CDR1 is LNHDA and CDR2 is SQIVND (reference sequence). Every patient underwent thyroid surgery untreated. In its sample, this clone was seen a few times. Sequences were obtained from blood. The V and J genes are TRBV19 and TRBJ1-1; unclear D gene. This receptor was taken from a female donor with papillary thyroid cancer or a benign thyroid nodule (not recorded which). Some clones in this sample may be carry-over from other donors' samples. The CDR3 is CASSIWCWDTEAFF. CDR3 DNA sequence: TGTGCCAGTAGTATATGGTGCTGGGACACTGAAGCTTTCTTT.